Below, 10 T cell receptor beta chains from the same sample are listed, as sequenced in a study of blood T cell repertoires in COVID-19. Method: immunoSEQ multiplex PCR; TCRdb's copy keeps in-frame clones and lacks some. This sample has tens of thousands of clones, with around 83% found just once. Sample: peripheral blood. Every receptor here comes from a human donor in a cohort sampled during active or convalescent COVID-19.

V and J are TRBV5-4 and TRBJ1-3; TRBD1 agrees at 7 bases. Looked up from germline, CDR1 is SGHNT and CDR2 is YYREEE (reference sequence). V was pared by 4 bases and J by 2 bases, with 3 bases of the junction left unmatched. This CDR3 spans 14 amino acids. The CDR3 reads CASSADRAGNTIYF. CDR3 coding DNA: TGTGCCAGCAGCGCAGACAGGGCTGGAAACACCATATATTTT. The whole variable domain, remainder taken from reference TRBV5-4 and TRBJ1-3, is ETGVTQSPTHLIKTRGQQVTLRCSSQSGHNTVSWYQQALGQGPQFIFQYYREEENGRGNFPPRFSGLQFPNYSSELNVNALELDDSALYLCASSADRAGNTIYFGEGSWLTVV.

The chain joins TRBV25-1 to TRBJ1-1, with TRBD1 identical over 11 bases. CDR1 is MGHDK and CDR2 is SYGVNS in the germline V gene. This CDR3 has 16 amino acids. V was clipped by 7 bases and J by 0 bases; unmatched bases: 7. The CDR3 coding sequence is TGTGCCAGCACCCTCGGACAGGGGGCCGTGAACACTGAAGCTTTCTTT. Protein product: CASTLGQGAVNTEAFF.

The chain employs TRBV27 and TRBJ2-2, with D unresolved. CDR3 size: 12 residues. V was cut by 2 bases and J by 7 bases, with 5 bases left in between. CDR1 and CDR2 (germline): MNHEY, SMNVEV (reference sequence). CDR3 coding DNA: TGTGCCAGCAGTTTAAACGGCGGGGAGCTGTTTTTT. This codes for CASSLNGGELFF.

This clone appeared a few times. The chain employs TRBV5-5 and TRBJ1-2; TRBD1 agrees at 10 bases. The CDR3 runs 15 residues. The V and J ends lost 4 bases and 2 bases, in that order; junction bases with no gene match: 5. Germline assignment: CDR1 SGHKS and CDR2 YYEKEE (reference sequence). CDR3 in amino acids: CASSPGQGSNYGYTF. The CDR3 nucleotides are TGTGCCAGCAGCCCGGGACAGGGGTCGAACTATGGCTACACCTTC. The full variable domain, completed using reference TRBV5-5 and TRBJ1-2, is DAGVTQSPTHLIKTRGQQVTLRCSPISGHKSVSWYQQVLGQGPQFIFQYYEKEERGRGNFPDRFSARQFPNYSSELNVNALLLGDSALYLCASSPGQGSNYGYTFGSGTRLTVV.

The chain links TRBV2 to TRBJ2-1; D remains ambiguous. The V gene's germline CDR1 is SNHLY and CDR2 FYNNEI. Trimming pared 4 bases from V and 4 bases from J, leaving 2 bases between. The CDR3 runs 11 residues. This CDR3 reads CASSAYNEQFF. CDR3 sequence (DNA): TGTGCCAGCAGTGCGTACAATGAGCAGTTCTTC.

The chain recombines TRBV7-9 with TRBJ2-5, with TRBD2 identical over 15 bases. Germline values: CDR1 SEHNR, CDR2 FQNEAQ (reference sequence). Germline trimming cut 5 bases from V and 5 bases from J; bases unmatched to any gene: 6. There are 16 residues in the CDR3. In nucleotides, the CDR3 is TGTGCCAGCAGCCCGGGACTAGCGGGGGGAAGGGAGACCCAGTACTTC. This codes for CASSPGLAGGRETQYF.

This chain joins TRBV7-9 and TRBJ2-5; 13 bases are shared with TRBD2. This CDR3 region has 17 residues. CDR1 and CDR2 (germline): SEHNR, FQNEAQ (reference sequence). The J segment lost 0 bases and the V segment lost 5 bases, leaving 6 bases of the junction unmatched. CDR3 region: CASSLLAGGLNQETQYF. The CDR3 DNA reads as TGTGCCAGCAGCCTACTAGCGGGGGGGCTGAACCAAGAGACCCAGTACTTC. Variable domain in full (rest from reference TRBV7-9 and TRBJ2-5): DTGVSQNPRHKITKRGQNVTFRCDPISEHNRLYWYRQTLGQGPEFLTYFQNEAQLEKSRLLSDRFSAERPKGSFSTLEIQRTEQGDSAMYLCASSLLAGGLNQETQYFGPGTRLLVL.

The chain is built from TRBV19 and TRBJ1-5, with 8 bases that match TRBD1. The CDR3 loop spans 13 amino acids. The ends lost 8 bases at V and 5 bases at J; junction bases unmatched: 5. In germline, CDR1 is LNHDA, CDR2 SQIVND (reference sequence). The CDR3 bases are TGTGCCAGTCACGACAGGGGTTATCAGCCCCAGCATTTT. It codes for CASHDRGYQPQHF.

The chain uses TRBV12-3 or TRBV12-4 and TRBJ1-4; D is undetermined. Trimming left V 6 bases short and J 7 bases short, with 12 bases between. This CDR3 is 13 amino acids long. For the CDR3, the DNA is TGTGCCAGCAGGCCCGATACGGGTGAAAAACTGTTTTTT. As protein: CASRPDTGEKLFF.

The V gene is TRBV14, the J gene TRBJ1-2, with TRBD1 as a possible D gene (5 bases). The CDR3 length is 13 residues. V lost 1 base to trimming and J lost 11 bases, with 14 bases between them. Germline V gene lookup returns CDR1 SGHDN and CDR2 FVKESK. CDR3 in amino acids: CASSQAGVVGYTF. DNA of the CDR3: TGTGCCAGCAGCCAAGCGGGGGTGGTGGGTTACACCTTC.